This passage covers 14 T cell receptor beta chains from one sample sequenced in a study of PD-L1 blockade in urothelial cancer. Time point denoted: pretreatment peripheral blood. Produced via immunoSEQ multiplex PCR; TCRdb's table is partial and in-frame only. Of 70,000 to 75,000 clones listed, roughly nine tenths are singletons. This material consisted of PBMCs, taken around atezolizumab (anti-PD-L1) treatment. The receptors were sampled from a man between 65 and 85 years old with urothelial cancer.

This clone was seen just once. DNA for the CDR3: TGTGCCAGTAGGGGACTAGGGACCCGTAGCACAGATACGCAGTATTTT. This codes for CASRGLGTRSTDTQYF. V is TRBV19 and J is TRBJ2-3; 8 bases agree with TRBD2. After removal of 6 bases from V and 0 bases from J, the junction contained 8 bases not matched to a gene. This CDR3 region has 16 residues. Germline values: CDR1 LNHDA, CDR2 SQIVND (reference sequence).

The chain's CDR3 is CASSLGGLAQETQYF. Written as DNA, the CDR3 is TGTGCCAGCAGCTTAGGGGGACTAGCTCAAGAGACCCAGTACTTC. The V and J genes are TRBV11-1 and TRBJ2-5; TRBD2 matches at 9 bases. This CDR3 contains 15 residues. From germline, CDR1 is SGHAT and CDR2 FQDESV (reference sequence). V dropped 1 base and J dropped 2; count of bases not matched to a gene: 2.

DNA for the CDR3: TGTGCCAGTACGTCAGGGCCGGGACTAGCGGGAACCCAAGAGACCCAGTACTTC. This sequence encodes CASTSGPGLAGTQETQYF. The chain employs TRBV19 and TRBJ2-5, with 13 bases lining up with TRBD2. This CDR3 is 18 amino acids long. V shed 7 bases and J 1 base; nucleotides not matched to a gene: 12. Germline V lookup: CDR1 LNHDA, CDR2 SQIVND (reference sequence). The variable domain in full, with the rest retrieved from reference TRBV19 and TRBJ2-5, is DGGITQSPKYLFRKEGQNVTLSCEQNLNHDAMYWYRQDPGQGLRLIYYSQIVNDFQKGDIAEGYSVSREKKESFPLTVTSAQKNPTAFYLCASTSGPGLAGTQETQYFGPGTRLLVL.

The chain employs TRBV28 and TRBJ1-2; D gene ambiguous. CDR3 length: 15 residues. Looked up from germline, CDR1 is MDHEN and CDR2 is SYDVKM. The V end was cut by 5 bases, the J end by 2 bases, with 15 bases between. CDR3 DNA sequence: TGTGCCAGCAGTGGCGACAAGAAACCAAACTATGGCTACACCTTC. Its protein product is CASSGDKKPNYGYTF.

The chain is built from TRBV5-6 and TRBJ2-1; no firm D call. V was cut by 0 bases and J by 7 bases, with 14 bases left in between. Germline V gene lookup returns CDR1 SGHDT and CDR2 YYEEEE. This CDR3 comprises 15 residues. The CDR3 protein is CASSLGSLPGNEQFF. The CDR3 DNA reads as TGTGCCAGCAGCTTGGGAAGTCTACCCGGGAATGAGCAGTTCTTC.

This chain joins TRBV7-9 and TRBJ2-3; maybe TRBD1 (5 bases). This CDR3 spans 13 amino acids. Trimming shortened V by 1 base and J by 14 bases, and 16 bases separated the two germline ends. CDR1 and CDR2 (germline): SEHNR, FQNEAQ (reference sequence). For the CDR3, the DNA is TGTGCCAGCAGCTTAGGTGAGAGGAGCAGGGCGTATTTT. Its translation: CASSLGERSRAYF.

The rearrangement joins TRBV7-3 to TRBJ2-1; 8 bases are shared with TRBD2. Germline V gives CDR1 SGHTA, CDR2 FQGTGA. The CDR3 has 16 residues. Trimming at V came to 4 bases and at J to 3 bases, leaving 8 bases not matched to a gene. In nucleotides, the CDR3 is TGTGCCAGCAGCTGCCAACTAGCGGCTTTCTACAATGAGCAGTTCTTC. Encoded protein: CASSCQLAAFYNEQFF.

This chain connects TRBV9 to TRBJ2-1, with 14 nucleotides matching TRBD2. V lost 3 bases, J lost 8 bases, and 13 bases stayed unmatched. The CDR3 loop spans 18 amino acids. Germline values: CDR1 SGDLS, CDR2 YYNGEE. The CDR3 DNA reads as TGTGCCAGCAGCGCTCACCCAAGACCGGGACTAGCGGGAGATGAGCAGTTCTTC. Protein: CASSAHPRPGLAGDEQFF. The variable domain in full, with the rest retrieved from reference TRBV9 and TRBJ2-1, is DSGVTQTPKHLITATGQRVTLRCSPRSGDLSVYWYQQSLDQGLQFLIQYYNGEERAKGNILERFSAQQFPDLHSELNLSSLELGDSALYFCASSAHPRPGLAGDEQFFGPGTRLTVL.

The chain carries TRBV11-2 and TRBJ2-7, with a tentative D call TRBD2 (5 bases). The CDR3 spans 13 residues. Germline CDR1 is SGHAT and CDR2 is FQNNGV. Deletions cut 5 bases from V and 5 bases from J, with 13 bases between. CDR3 coding DNA: TGTGCCAGCAGCCTGAAGAGGGTACACGAGCAGTACTTC. It specifies CASSLKRVHEQYF.

J is TRBJ2-1 and V is TRBV5-6; D unresolved. Germline lookup yields CDR1 SGHDT and CDR2 YYEEEE. The CDR3 consists of 11 residues. Trimming shortened V by 2 bases and J by 8 bases, and 5 bases separated the two germline ends. The CDR3 region has the DNA TGTGCCAGCAGCTTCCTTGATGAGCAGTTCTTC. Translating it yields CASSFLDEQFF.

The rearrangement uses TRBV6-1 and TRBJ2-2; D ambiguous. The CDR3 runs to 14 residues. Trimming pared 6 bases from V and 0 bases from J, leaving 8 bases between. The germline gives CDR1 MNHNS, CDR2 SASEGT. CDR3 coding DNA: TGTGCCAGCAGCCAGAAGTCGAACACCGGGGAGCTGTTTTTT. Amino acid sequence: CASSQKSNTGELFF.

The chain has TRBV5-1 and TRBJ2-7; tentatively, D is TRBD2 (6 bases). Per the germline V gene, CDR1 is SGHRS and CDR2 is YFSETQ. The CDR3 contains 16 residues. V was pared by 0 bases and J by 7 bases, with 20 bases between. Here the CDR3 DNA reads TGCGCCAGCAGCTTGGCCGTCGCGGGACCTTCTGAGGAGCAGTACTTC. Amino acids: CASSLAVAGPSEEQYF.

CDR3 sequence reads: CASSLLAGHGYTF. The CDR3 DNA is TGTGCCAGCAGCTTACTAGCCGGGCATGGCTACACCTTC. This chain connects TRBV7-8 to TRBJ1-2; D gene uncertain. The V gene lost 2 bases and the J gene lost 6 bases, with 10 bases spanning the gap. Germline CDR1 and CDR2: SGHVS and FQNEAQ. The CDR3 contains 13 residues. Full variable domain (outside the CDR3, taken from reference TRBV7-8 and TRBJ1-2): GAGVSQSPRYKVAKRGQDVALRCDPISGHVSLFWYQQALGQGPEFLTYFQNEAQLDKSGLPSDRFFAERPEGSVSTLKIQRTQQEDSAVYLCASSLLAGHGYTFGSGTRLTVV.

The chain carries TRBV5-6 and TRBJ2-7, with a tentative D call TRBD2 (6 bases). V lost 0 bases, J lost 1 base, and 11 bases lay in between. Germline V gene sequence: CDR1 SGHDT, CDR2 YYEEEE. The CDR3 consists of 15 residues. The CDR3 region is CASSLDGRGSYEQYF. The CDR3 DNA reads as TGTGCCAGCAGCTTGGACGGGAGAGGGTCCTACGAGCAGTACTTC.